This T cell receptor (beta chain) originates from a study of cytomegalovirus exposure and HLA in healthy donors. Study-wide results and limits: According to a later analysis, donors in an Asian-associated ancestry cluster reportedly had fewer N-insertions than the approximately 720-donor mean.

The PCR had 60 Vbeta and 13 Jbeta primers. Profiled with immunoSEQ multiplex PCR; TCRdb holds only in-frame clones, not every one. This sample has around 160,000 clones; around 68% occur once, and the top ten carry around 3%. Concerning this clone: Its antigen is currently unknown.

V shed 6 bases, J shed 3 bases, and the junction held 10 bases outside the gene matches. The V gene's germline CDR1 is WNHNN and CDR2 SYGVQD (reference sequence). The CDR3 length is 15 residues. Whereas donors were nominally healthy upon sampling, unrecorded immune exposures were probable. Sequencing was performed on PBMCs. The TCR was taken from a woman between 35 and 50 years old in good health and CMV-seropositive. This chain uses TRBV10-1 with TRBJ2-7, with 8 nucleotides matching TRBD1. The CDR3 bases are TGCGCCAGCAGCTACTCCGGGACAGGACTCTACGAGCAGTACTTC. The encoded protein is CASSYSGTGLYEQYF.